This note documents a single TCR beta chain sequence. What it recognizes is unknown. This specimen belongs to a study of PD-L1 blockade in urothelial cancer. Study context: T cells were recovered from blood samples at a median of around 130,000.

Study findings and constraints: Pretreatment clonality of the blood TCR repertoire below the median was predictive of superior survival.

The germline V and J ends were trimmed by 2 bases and 0 bases, with 16 bases remaining between them. Germline V gene data show CDR1 as MDHEN and CDR2 as SYDVKM. The CDR3 sequence is 17 residues long. Enrolled patients showed locally advanced or metastatic urothelial carcinoma. The templates were synthetic TCR analogs, and they were spiked into each PCR. The table came from immunoSEQ multiplex PCR; TCRdb's copy has only in-frame clones and leaves some out. Of about 76,000 clones listed, under 90% were seen once; the top ten hold roughly 4.5%. V usage is TRBV28 and J usage is TRBJ1-2, with D maybe TRBD1 (5 bases). The material was PBMCs, obtained around atezolizumab (anti-PD-L1) treatment. The clonotype was recovered from a man in his 70s with urothelial cancer. The CDR3 sequence: CASSLGALVTPNYGYTF. The CDR3 nucleotides are TGTGCCAGCAGTTTAGGGGCGCTCGTAACTCCTAACTATGGCTACACCTTC.